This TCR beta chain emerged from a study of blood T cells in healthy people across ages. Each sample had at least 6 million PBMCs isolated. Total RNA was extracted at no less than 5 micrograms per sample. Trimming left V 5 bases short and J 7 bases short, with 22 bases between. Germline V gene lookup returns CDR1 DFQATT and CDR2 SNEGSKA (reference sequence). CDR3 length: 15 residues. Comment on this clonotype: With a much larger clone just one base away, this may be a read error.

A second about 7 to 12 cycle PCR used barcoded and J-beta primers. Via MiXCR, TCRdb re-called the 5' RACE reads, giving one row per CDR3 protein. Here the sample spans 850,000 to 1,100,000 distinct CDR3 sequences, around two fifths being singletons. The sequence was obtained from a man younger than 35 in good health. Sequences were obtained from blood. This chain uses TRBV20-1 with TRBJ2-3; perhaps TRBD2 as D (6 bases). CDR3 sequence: CSAFQPGRGGNTQYF. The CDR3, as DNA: TGCAGTGCTTTTCAACCGGGACGGGGAGGAAATACGCAGTATTTT.